What follows is one T cell receptor (beta chain) and its context. The germline gives CDR1 MNHEY, CDR2 SVGAGI. This CDR3 spans 15 amino acids. V dropped 7 bases and J dropped 0 bases, with 15 bases sitting between them. TCRdb re-called the 5' RACE reads with MiXCR, one entry per CDR3 protein. Of about 41,000 distinct CDR3 sequences listed, just under 30% are singletons. The clonotype comes from a female donor with breast cancer. V is TRBV6-5 and J is TRBJ1-1; no clear D. Material for sequencing was memory CD4+ T cells sorted from a lymph node. As to subset: memory CD4+ T cells, CD4+CD45RO+CD25-. CDR3 DNA sequence: TGTGCCAGCATTCCTGACCTTAATATGAACACTGAAGCTTTCTTT. Protein product: CASIPDLNMNTEAFF.